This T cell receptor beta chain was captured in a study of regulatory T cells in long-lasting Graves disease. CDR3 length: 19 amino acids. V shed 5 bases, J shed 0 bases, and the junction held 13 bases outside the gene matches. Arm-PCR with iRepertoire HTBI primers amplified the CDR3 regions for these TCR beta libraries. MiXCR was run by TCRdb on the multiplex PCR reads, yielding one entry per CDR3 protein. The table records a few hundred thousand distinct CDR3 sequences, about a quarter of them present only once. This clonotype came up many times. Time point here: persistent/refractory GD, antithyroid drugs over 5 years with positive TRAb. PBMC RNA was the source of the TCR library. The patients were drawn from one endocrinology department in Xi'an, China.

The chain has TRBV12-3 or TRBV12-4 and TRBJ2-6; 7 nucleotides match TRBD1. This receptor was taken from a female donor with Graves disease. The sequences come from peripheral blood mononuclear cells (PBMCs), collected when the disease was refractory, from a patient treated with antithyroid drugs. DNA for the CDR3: TGTGCCAGCAGTCTGTCCCTGGACAGGAAATACTCTGGGGCCAACGTCCTGACTTTC. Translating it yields CASSLSLDRKYSGANVLTF.